This TCR beta chain was sequenced in a study of T cell responses to AZD1222 COVID-19 vaccine. Overall study: Second-dose intervals of approximately 4 or approximately 12 weeks were pooled. Regarding the study as a whole: There were mostly white British donors and more females than males, and clonal diversity was possibly underestimated. Targets within unmutated variant regions were reportedly found for nearly half of spike-specific TCRs.

Repertoires were generated with immunoSEQ multiplex PCR, while TCRdb's copy carries only in-frame clones and drops some. The data show about 120,000 clones, 87% seen once. A remark on this clone: Its antigen is currently unknown.

The clonotype originates from an adult in good health. Material: peripheral blood, obtained on day 0 of AZD1222 vaccination.

CDR3 sequence reads: CASSFGLAVQETQYF. In DNA form, the CDR3 reads TGTGCCAGCAGCTTCGGACTAGCGGTACAAGAGACCCAGTACTTC. This sequence joins TRBV7-9 and TRBJ2-5, with 10 bases matching TRBD2. V trimming: 3 bases; J trimming: 2 bases; junction bases outside the gene matches: 3. Germline CDR1 and CDR2: SEHNR and FQNEAQ (reference sequence). The CDR3 is 15 amino acids.